This passage covers 2 T cell receptor beta chains from one sample sequenced in a study of T cell repertoires in cytomegalovirus infection. TCRdb fed the reads into MiXCR, producing one record per CDR3 protein. Among a few hundred thousand distinct CDR3 sequences listed, roughly 42% were seen once. These receptors' targets are unknown. The input for sequencing was cultured PBMCs, taken from culture after CMV antigen stimulation. All receptors derive from a human donor in good health (CMV status not recorded). Some clones in this sample may be carry-over from other donors' samples.

Concerning this clonotype itself: This clone may be a read error of a much larger clone one base away. The chain is built from TRBV7-2 and TRBJ2-7; D is tentatively TRBD1 or TRBD2 (6 bases each). V was cut by 6 bases and J by 12 bases, with 27 bases left in between. Germline-derived CDR1 and CDR2 are SGHTA and FQGNSA. The CDR3 extends over 15 amino acids. Here the CDR3 reads CASRYRGGPKEQLYF. The CDR3 DNA is TGTGCCAGCAGGTACCGTGGGGGGCCAAAGGAGCAGCTGTACTTC.

The genes are TRBV30 and TRBJ2-1; 8 bases line up with TRBD2. The CDR3 is 12 residues long. Germline lookup yields CDR1 GTSNPN and CDR2 SVGIG (reference sequence). Unmatched junction bases numbered 7, after V lost 8 bases and J lost 7 bases. The CDR3 is CAAAKRENEQFF. The CDR3 coding sequence is TGTGCCGCGGCAAAGCGGGAGAATGAGCAGTTCTTC. The full variable domain, with the rest looked up from reference TRBV30 and TRBJ2-1, is SQTIHQWPATLVQPVGSPLSLECTVEGTSNPNLYWYRQAAGRGLQLLFYSVGIGQISSEVPQNLSASRPQDRQFILSSKKLLLSDSGFYLCAAAKRENEQFFGPGTRLTVL.